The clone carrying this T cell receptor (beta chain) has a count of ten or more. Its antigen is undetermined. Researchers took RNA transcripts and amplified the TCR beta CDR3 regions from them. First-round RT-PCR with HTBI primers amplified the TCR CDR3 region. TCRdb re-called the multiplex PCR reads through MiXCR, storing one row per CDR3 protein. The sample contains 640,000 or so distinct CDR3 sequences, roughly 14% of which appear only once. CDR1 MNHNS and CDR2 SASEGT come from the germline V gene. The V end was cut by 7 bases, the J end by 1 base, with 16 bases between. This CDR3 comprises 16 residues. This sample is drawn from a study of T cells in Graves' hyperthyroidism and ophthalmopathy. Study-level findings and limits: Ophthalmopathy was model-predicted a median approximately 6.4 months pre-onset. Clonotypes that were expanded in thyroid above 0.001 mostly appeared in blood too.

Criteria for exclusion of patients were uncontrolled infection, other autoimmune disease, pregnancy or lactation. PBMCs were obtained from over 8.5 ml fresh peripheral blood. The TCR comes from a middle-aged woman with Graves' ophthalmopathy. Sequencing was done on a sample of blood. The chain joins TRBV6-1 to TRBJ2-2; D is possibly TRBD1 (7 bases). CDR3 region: CASIQRRGLNTGELFF. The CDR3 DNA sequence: TGTGCCAGCATCCAGAGGAGGGGGCTGAACACCGGGGAGCTGTTTTTT.